This TCR beta chain was sequenced for a study of T cells in Graves' hyperthyroidism and ophthalmopathy. Study outcomes and limitations: Blood held most thyroid clonotypes expanded above 0.001 frequency.

Concerning this clonotype itself: As yet, its antigen is unknown.

V lost 8 bases to trimming and J lost 2 bases; unmatched junction nucleotides: 2. Germline CDR1 MNHNS, CDR2 SASEGT. The CDR3 is 14 residues long. Amplified regions were TCR beta CDR3 sequences from RNA transcripts. When the TCR CDR3 underwent first-round RT-PCR, the HTBI primer set was used. One entry per CDR3 protein results from TCRdb running MiXCR on the multiplex PCR reads. Here the sample spans 550,000 to 800,000 distinct CDR3 sequences, roughly 17% being singletons. The clonotype comes from a man aged 45-60 years with Graves' hyperthyroidism. Sequences were obtained from blood. This sequence joins TRBV6-1 and TRBJ2-5; 13 bases are shared with TRBD2. CDR3 DNA: TGTGCCAGCGCGGGACTAGCGGGACAAGAGACCCAGTACTTC. Translating it yields CASAGLAGQETQYF.